A selection of T cell receptor beta chains follows, all from one sample in a study of blood T cell repertoires in COVID-19. The table came from immunoSEQ multiplex PCR; TCRdb's copy has only in-frame clones and leaves some out. Of roughly 250,000 clones in the sample, under 90% were seen once. The sequencing input was peripheral blood. The receptor set was obtained from a human donor in a cohort sampled during active COVID-19. Each CDR3 is given with its conserved first and last residue. The D gene is left open where the match is weak. Rows may omit the clone size; those that give it use once, few, many or a size class.

d_call: -
j_call: TRBJ1-5
clone_size: -
v_call: TRBV5-1
cdr3_aa: CASSPGRGTNQPQHF
cdr3_nt: TGCGCCAGCAGCCCCGGGAGGGGTACCAATCAGCCCCAGCATTTT

d_call: TRBD1
j_call: TRBJ2-1
clone_size: few
v_call: TRBV15
cdr3_aa: CATSRGPVTGDNEQFF
cdr3_nt: TGTGCCACCAGCAGAGGCCCCGTGACAGGGGACAATGAGCAGTTCTTC

d_call: TRBD1
j_call: TRBJ1-2
clone_size: -
v_call: TRBV29-1
cdr3_aa: CSVPAGQGTYGYTF
cdr3_nt: TGCAGCGTACCAGCGGGACAGGGTACCTATGGCTACACCTTC

d_call: TRBD2
j_call: TRBJ2-1
clone_size: -
v_call: TRBV9
cdr3_aa: CASGLAAYNEQFF
cdr3_nt: TGTGCCAGCGGACTAGCGGCCTACAATGAGCAGTTCTTC

d_call: -
j_call: TRBJ2-3
clone_size: -
v_call: TRBV18
cdr3_aa: CASSPGLGRTDTQYF
cdr3_nt: TGTGCCAGCTCACCGGGGTTAGGGAGAACAGATACGCAGTATTTT

d_call: -
j_call: TRBJ2-1
clone_size: -
v_call: TRBV7-9
cdr3_aa: CASSLAWGLYNEQFF
cdr3_nt: TGTGCCAGCAGCTTAGCGTGGGGCCTTTACAATGAGCAGTTCTTC

d_call: TRBD1
j_call: TRBJ2-7
clone_size: -
v_call: TRBV7-8
cdr3_aa: CASSPVWTGSLYEQYF
cdr3_nt: TGTGCCAGCAGCCCAGTATGGACAGGGTCCCTCTACGAGCAGTACTTC

d_call: -
j_call: TRBJ2-5
clone_size: -
v_call: TRBV5-6
cdr3_aa: CASSLAGPETQYF
cdr3_nt: TGTGCCAGCAGCTTGGCAGGGCCCGAGACCCAGTACTTC

d_call: -
j_call: TRBJ1-1
clone_size: -
v_call: TRBV2
cdr3_aa: CARAFRRVNTEAFF
cdr3_nt: TGTGCCAGGGCATTTCGGAGGGTGAACACTGAAGCTTTCTTT

d_call: TRBD1
j_call: TRBJ2-2
clone_size: -
v_call: TRBV11-2
cdr3_aa: CASSSGTGRTGELFF
cdr3_nt: TGTGCCAGCAGCTCAGGGACAGGGAGAACCGGGGAGCTGTTTTTT

d_call: -
j_call: TRBJ1-3
clone_size: -
v_call: TRBV5-1
cdr3_aa: CASRGGEGAGNTIYF
cdr3_nt: TGCGCCAGCAGGGGTGGAGAGGGCGCGGGAAACACCATATATTTT

d_call: -
j_call: TRBJ2-1
clone_size: -
v_call: TRBV7-9
cdr3_aa: CASRGPSYNEQFF
cdr3_nt: TGTGCCAGCCGCGGCCCCTCCTACAATGAGCAGTTCTTC

d_call: -
j_call: TRBJ1-6
clone_size: -
v_call: TRBV6-2/TRBV6-3
cdr3_aa: CASSQSGIYNSPLHF
cdr3_nt: TGTGCCAGCAGCCAATCCGGGATCTATAATTCACCCCTCCACTTT

d_call: -
j_call: TRBJ1-5
clone_size: -
v_call: TRBV5-1
cdr3_aa: CASSLSGWEPQHF
cdr3_nt: TGCGCCAGCAGCTTGTCGGGGTGGGAGCCCCAGCATTTT

d_call: TRBD2
j_call: TRBJ2-2
clone_size: -
v_call: TRBV4-2
cdr3_aa: CASSQESPAGVGPNTGELFF
cdr3_nt: TGTGCCAGCAGCCAAGAATCCCCAGCGGGGGTGGGACCGAACACCGGGGAGCTGTTTTTT

d_call: -
j_call: TRBJ1-2
clone_size: -
v_call: TRBV4-3
cdr3_aa: CASSQKGQGSPWGYGYTF
cdr3_nt: TGCGCCAGCAGCCAAAAGGGACAAGGGAGCCCCTGGGGCTATGGCTACACCTTC

d_call: -
j_call: TRBJ1-3
clone_size: -
v_call: TRBV18
cdr3_aa: CASSPPVGASGNTIYF
cdr3_nt: TGTGCCAGCTCACCACCGGTGGGGGCCTCTGGAAACACCATATATTTT

d_call: -
j_call: TRBJ2-2
clone_size: -
v_call: TRBV7-9
cdr3_aa: CASSLTGTPAF
cdr3_nt: TGTGCCAGCAGCTTAACGGGGACTCCCGCTTTT

d_call: TRBD1
j_call: TRBJ2-7
clone_size: -
v_call: TRBV28
cdr3_aa: CASSLTGGSYEQYF
cdr3_nt: TGTGCCAGCAGTCTCACAGGGGGCAGCTACGAGCAGTACTTC

d_call: TRBD1
j_call: TRBJ2-7
clone_size: -
v_call: TRBV6-5
cdr3_aa: CASSMLQGGLYEQYF
cdr3_nt: TGTGCCAGCAGTATGTTGCAAGGGGGCCTCTACGAGCAGTACTTC

d_call: TRBD1
j_call: TRBJ1-2
clone_size: -
v_call: TRBV7-2
cdr3_aa: CASSSQTNRGLSYGYTF
cdr3_nt: TGTGCCAGCAGCTCCCAAACCAACAGGGGGCTTAGTTATGGCTACACCTTC

d_call: TRBD1
j_call: TRBJ2-4
clone_size: -
v_call: TRBV6-2/TRBV6-3
cdr3_aa: CASSYEIGTVLAKNIQYF
cdr3_nt: TGTGCCAGCAGTTACGAGATTGGGACAGTCCTAGCCAAAAACATTCAGTACTTC

d_call: TRBD1
j_call: TRBJ2-1
clone_size: -
v_call: TRBV3-1/TRBV3-2
cdr3_aa: CASSQDPGQRNEQFF
cdr3_nt: TGTGCCAGCAGCCAAGATCCGGGACAGCGCAATGAGCAGTTCTTC

d_call: TRBD2
j_call: TRBJ2-6
clone_size: -
v_call: TRBV27
cdr3_aa: CASSFFGTSGRAGGANVLTF
cdr3_nt: TGTGCCAGCAGTTTCTTCGGGACTAGCGGGAGGGCCGGAGGGGCCAACGTCCTGACTTTC

d_call: -
j_call: TRBJ2-7
clone_size: -
v_call: TRBV5-1
cdr3_aa: CASSLADNSYEQYF
cdr3_nt: TGCGCCAGCAGCTTGGCAGACAATTCCTACGAGCAGTACTTC

d_call: -
j_call: TRBJ2-3
clone_size: -
v_call: TRBV5-1
cdr3_aa: CASSLGQGGIDTQYF
cdr3_nt: TGCGCCAGCAGCTTGGGCCAAGGGGGTATAGATACGCAGTATTTT

d_call: -
j_call: TRBJ2-7
clone_size: -
v_call: TRBV27
cdr3_aa: CASSFRVYYEQYF
cdr3_nt: TGTGCCAGCAGTTTCCGGGTCTACTACGAGCAGTACTTC

d_call: -
j_call: TRBJ1-4
clone_size: -
v_call: TRBV5-6
cdr3_aa: CASSLDRGTTNEKLFF
cdr3_nt: TGTGCCAGCAGCTTGGATCGAGGGACAACTAATGAAAAACTGTTTTTT

d_call: -
j_call: TRBJ2-1
clone_size: -
v_call: TRBV20-1
cdr3_aa: CSARARREQFF
cdr3_nt: TGCAGTGCTAGAGCTAGACGTGAGCAGTTCTTC

d_call: -
j_call: TRBJ1-1
clone_size: -
v_call: TRBV18
cdr3_aa: CASSRLQNTEAFF
cdr3_nt: TGTGCCAGCTCACGACTTCAGAACACTGAAGCTTTCTTT

d_call: TRBD1
j_call: TRBJ2-7
clone_size: -
v_call: TRBV5-6
cdr3_aa: CASSFRTGFNEQYF
cdr3_nt: TGTGCCAGCAGCTTTAGGACAGGGTTCAACGAGCAGTACTTC

d_call: -
j_call: TRBJ2-7
clone_size: -
v_call: TRBV6-5
cdr3_aa: CAATGGKGYEQYF
cdr3_nt: TGTGCCGCCACCGGGGGAAAGGGGTACGAGCAGTACTTC

d_call: -
j_call: TRBJ1-6
clone_size: -
v_call: TRBV4-2
cdr3_aa: CASSQASRQAGKAGNSPLHF
cdr3_nt: TGTGCCAGCAGCCAAGCGAGTCGGCAGGCCGGGAAGGCCGGTAATTCACCCCTCCACTTT

d_call: -
j_call: TRBJ2-6
clone_size: -
v_call: TRBV5-1
cdr3_aa: CASSSGLLAGANVLTF
cdr3_nt: TGCGCCAGCAGCTCCGGGTTATTGGCTGGGGCCAACGTCCTGACTTTC

d_call: -
j_call: TRBJ2-2
clone_size: -
v_call: TRBV7-3
cdr3_aa: CASSLGRGTGGELFF
cdr3_nt: TGTGCCAGCAGCTTAGGCCGCGGGACGGGCGGGGAGCTGTTTTTT

d_call: TRBD2
j_call: TRBJ2-3
clone_size: -
v_call: TRBV18
cdr3_aa: CASSPQGLADTQYF
cdr3_nt: TGTGCCAGCTCACCACAGGGACTAGCGGATACGCAGTATTTT

d_call: TRBD2
j_call: TRBJ2-1
clone_size: -
v_call: TRBV11-1
cdr3_aa: CASSLGSGVNEQFF
cdr3_nt: TGTGCCAGCAGCTTAGGTAGCGGGGTCAATGAGCAGTTCTTC

d_call: -
j_call: TRBJ2-7
clone_size: -
v_call: TRBV18
cdr3_aa: CASSQQSSYEQYF
cdr3_nt: TGTGCCAGCTCACAACAGAGCTCCTACGAGCAGTACTTC

d_call: -
j_call: TRBJ2-3
clone_size: -
v_call: TRBV11-2
cdr3_aa: CASSLVWRDPVRDTDTQYF
cdr3_nt: TGTGCCAGCAGCTTAGTTTGGCGGGACCCGGTACGAGACACAGATACGCAGTATTTT

d_call: TRBD2
j_call: TRBJ2-2
clone_size: -
v_call: TRBV11-2
cdr3_aa: CASSLGSGSTGELFF
cdr3_nt: TGTGCCAGCAGCTTAGGTAGCGGGAGCACCGGGGAGCTGTTTTTT

d_call: -
j_call: TRBJ1-2
clone_size: -
v_call: TRBV19
cdr3_aa: CASSILGGNYGYTF
cdr3_nt: TGTGCCAGTAGTATCCTAGGTGGAAACTATGGCTACACCTTC

d_call: -
j_call: TRBJ2-2
clone_size: -
v_call: TRBV6-5
cdr3_aa: CASSFEQGAGELFF
cdr3_nt: TGTGCCAGCAGCTTTGAGCAAGGAGCCGGGGAGCTGTTTTTT

d_call: -
j_call: TRBJ1-1
clone_size: -
v_call: TRBV18
cdr3_aa: CASSSGRGGMNTEAFF
cdr3_nt: TGTGCCAGCTCAAGTGGGAGGGGAGGAATGAACACTGAAGCTTTCTTT

d_call: -
j_call: TRBJ2-4
clone_size: -
v_call: TRBV28
cdr3_aa: CASSSGQPPRAKNIQYF
cdr3_nt: TGTGCCAGCAGTTCAGGGCAGCCCCCCCGGGCCAAAAACATTCAGTACTTC

d_call: TRBD1
j_call: TRBJ2-1
clone_size: -
v_call: TRBV13
cdr3_aa: CASSLGTGQSYNEQFF
cdr3_nt: TGTGCCAGCAGCTTAGGAACGGGACAGAGTTACAATGAGCAGTTCTTC

d_call: -
j_call: TRBJ2-7
clone_size: -
v_call: TRBV3-1/TRBV3-2
cdr3_aa: CASSLKSGRSEQYF
cdr3_nt: TGTGCCAGCAGCCTGAAATCAGGGCGGAGCGAGCAGTACTTC

d_call: TRBD1
j_call: TRBJ1-1
clone_size: -
v_call: TRBV6-5
cdr3_aa: CASGRTGINTEAFF
cdr3_nt: TGTGCCAGCGGAAGGACAGGGATTAACACTGAAGCTTTCTTT

d_call: -
j_call: TRBJ2-2
clone_size: -
v_call: TRBV7-3
cdr3_aa: CASSFQGDTGELFF
cdr3_nt: TGTGCCAGCAGCTTCCAGGGTGACACCGGGGAGCTGTTTTTT

d_call: -
j_call: TRBJ2-2
clone_size: -
v_call: TRBV7-3
cdr3_aa: CASSPTGTYKTGELFF
cdr3_nt: TGTGCCAGCAGCCCAACCGGGACTTATAAGACCGGGGAGCTGTTTTTT

d_call: -
j_call: TRBJ1-4
clone_size: -
v_call: TRBV28
cdr3_aa: CASSSPTVNEKLFF
cdr3_nt: TGTGCCAGCAGTTCGCCGACAGTTAATGAAAAACTGTTTTTT

d_call: TRBD1
j_call: TRBJ2-3
clone_size: -
v_call: TRBV7-2
cdr3_aa: CASTDWGGQGITDTQYF
cdr3_nt: TGTGCCAGCACCGACTGGGGAGGACAGGGAATCACAGATACGCAGTATTTT

d_call: TRBD1
j_call: TRBJ2-7
clone_size: -
v_call: TRBV7-8
cdr3_aa: CASSSQGSGEQYF
cdr3_nt: TGTGCCAGCAGCTCACAGGGGTCTGGCGAGCAGTACTTC

d_call: TRBD1
j_call: TRBJ2-1
clone_size: once
v_call: TRBV2
cdr3_aa: CASSQQGFPSYNEQFF
cdr3_nt: TGTGCCAGCAGCCAACAGGGGTTTCCCTCCTACAATGAGCAGTTCTTC

d_call: -
j_call: TRBJ2-2
clone_size: -
v_call: TRBV5-4
cdr3_aa: CASSLRGTRGAAGELFF
cdr3_nt: TGTGCCAGCAGCTTAAGAGGGACTCGAGGGGCGGCCGGGGAGCTGTTTTTT